This passage covers 2 T cell receptor beta chains from one sample sequenced in a study of T cells in Graves' hyperthyroidism and ophthalmopathy. RNA transcripts provided the source from which TCR beta CDR3 regions were amplified. The TCR CDR3 first-round RT-PCR relied on the HTBI primer set. Each CDR3 protein is one row after TCRdb ran MiXCR on the multiplex PCR reads. The sample yields around 270,000 distinct CDR3 sequences, roughly 18% seen once. The sample was blood. These receptors all come from a man aged 50 or older with Graves' ophthalmopathy.

In its sample, this clonotype was seen many times. The chain recombines TRBV30 with TRBJ1-2; 7 nucleotides match TRBD1. This CDR3 is 15 amino acids long. Germline values: CDR1 GTSNPN, CDR2 SVGIG (reference sequence). V gave up 4 bases and J gave up 0 bases; unmatched junction bases: 8. The DNA of the CDR3 is TGTGCCTGGACCCGGACAGGCCTAGCTAACTATGGCTACACCTTC. This gives the protein CAWTRTGLANYGYTF. The full variable domain, completed using reference TRBV30 and TRBJ1-2, is SQTIHQWPATLVQPVGSPLSLECTVEGTSNPNLYWYRQAAGRGLQLLFYSVGIGQISSEVPQNLSASRPQDRQFILSSKKLLLSDSGFYLCAWTRTGLANYGYTFGSGTRLTVV.

The chain employs TRBV12-3 or TRBV12-4 and TRBJ1-1; D is possibly TRBD1 (6 bases). This CDR3 region has 14 residues. Trimming left V 4 bases short and J 2 bases short, with 11 bases between. CDR3 loop: CASSSPGGNTEAFF. For the CDR3, the DNA is TGTGCCAGCAGTTCCCCGGGGGGCAACACTGAAGCTTTCTTT.